A single sample gave rise to the 13 T cell receptor beta chains below, sequenced in a study of blood T cell repertoires in COVID-19. Clones were sequenced by immunoSEQ multiplex PCR, and TCRdb holds only the in-frame ones, with some missing. The profile covers 290,000 or so clones, with roughly 86% appearing a single time and under 3% taken by the ten largest. The sample consisted of PBMCs or T cells enriched from blood (not recorded which). The receptors come from a woman aged 18-30 years who had recovered from COVID-19.

V usage is TRBV24-1 and J usage is TRBJ2-1; 12 bases align to TRBD2. V dropped 5 bases and J dropped 1; count of bases not matched to a gene: 14. Germline V gene sequence: CDR1 KGHDR, CDR2 SFDVKD. The CDR3 covers 20 residues. The CDR3 is CATSASLGLAGLSSYNEQFF. In DNA form, the CDR3 reads TGTGCCACCAGTGCATCTCTTGGACTAGCGGGACTGTCATCCTACAATGAGCAGTTCTTC.

This chain uses TRBV5-6 with TRBJ1-1; D gene ambiguous. Germline V gene sequence: CDR1 SGHDT, CDR2 YYEEEE. V was cut by 2 bases and J by 3 bases, with 14 bases left in between. The CDR3 consists of 15 residues. The CDR3 region has the DNA TGTGCCAGCAGCTTAAATGGGAGACGGGACACTGAAGCTTTCTTT. Encoded protein: CASSLNGRRDTEAFF.

The V and J genes are TRBV3-1 (or the pseudogene TRBV3-2) and TRBJ1-1, with 7 bases that match TRBD1. The CDR3 loop spans 17 amino acids. J was trimmed by 5 bases and V by 10 bases; bases with no gene match: 22. CDR1 is LGHDT, CDR2 YNNKEL, per germline (reference sequence). The CDR3 protein is CANKPAGDSGVNTEAFF. The CDR3 DNA sequence: TGTGCCAACAAGCCCGCCGGGGACAGCGGAGTAAATACTGAAGCTTTCTTT.

The rearrangement uses TRBV19 and TRBJ2-2; 7 bases are a match to TRBD2. The CDR3 runs to 15 residues. V lost 6 bases to trimming and J lost 1 base; unmatched junction nucleotides: 5. Germline assignment: CDR1 LNHDA and CDR2 SQIVND (reference sequence). This CDR3 reads CASSQTSLNTGELFF. For the CDR3, the DNA is TGTGCCAGTAGCCAGACTAGCCTGAACACCGGGGAGCTGTTTTTT.

This chain uses TRBV7-2 with TRBJ2-7; possibly TRBD1 for D (6 bases). Germline CDR1 SGHTA, CDR2 FQGNSA. V lost 1 base to trimming and J lost 2 bases, with 12 bases between them. The CDR3 length is 15 residues. The CDR3 sequence: CASSLESYRAYEQYF. Here the CDR3 DNA reads TGTGCCAGCAGCTTAGAATCCTACAGGGCCTACGAGCAGTACTTC.

V gene TRBV11-2 combines with J gene TRBJ2-7, with 12 bases fitting TRBD2. CDR1 and CDR2 (germline): SGHAT, FQNNGV. CDR3 length: 17 residues. Losses at the gene ends were 1 base for V and 3 bases for J; bases not matched to a gene: 7. This CDR3 is CASSLGSSGRENYEQYF. Written as DNA, the CDR3 is TGTGCCAGCAGCTTAGGATCTAGCGGGAGGGAGAACTACGAGCAGTACTTC.

The chain combines TRBV5-1 with TRBJ2-4; unclear D gene. The V end was cut by 4 bases, the J end by 8 bases, with 16 bases between. In germline, CDR1 is SGHRS, CDR2 YFSETQ. There are 14 residues in the CDR3. The CDR3 region is CASSGTAPLDIQYF. In DNA form, the CDR3 reads TGCGCCAGCAGCGGAACAGCTCCCTTAGACATTCAGTACTTC.

V gene TRBV13 combines with J gene TRBJ1-2; D perhaps matches TRBD1 (6 bases). The CDR3 consists of 15 residues. Looked up from germline, CDR1 is PRHDT and CDR2 is FYEKMQ (reference sequence). V was shortened by 2 bases and J by 8 bases, with 18 bases between the two germline ends. The DNA for the CDR3 is TGTGCCAGCAGCTTAACGGCAGGGGTAGGGTTAGGCTACACCTTC. Its translation is CASSLTAGVGLGYTF.

This clone was found once. CDR3: CASSPEAGDYNEQFF. CDR3 in DNA: TGTGCCAGCAGTCCAGAGGCCGGAGACTACAATGAGCAGTTCTTC. V and J are TRBV7-7 and TRBJ2-1; D gene unclear. Germline loops: CDR1 SSHAT, CDR2 FNYEAQ (reference sequence). The CDR3 spans 15 residues. V dropped 6 bases and J dropped 3 bases, with 15 bases sitting between them.

The V call is TRBV10-3, the J call TRBJ2-3; a possible D gene is TRBD1 (5 bases). Trimming took 3 bases from V and 2 from J, leaving 12 bases between them. Germline values: CDR1 ENHRY, CDR2 SYGVKD. The CDR3 extends over 15 amino acids. CDR3 DNA: TGTGCCATCAGTGAATACCCAGGGAACACAGATACGCAGTATTTT. It yields the protein CAISEYPGNTDTQYF.

The rearrangement uses TRBV4-1 and TRBJ2-3; 12 bases line up with TRBD2. Germline values: CDR1 MGHRA, CDR2 YSYEKL. V gave up 6 bases and J gave up 2 bases; unmatched junction bases: 12. The CDR3 is 18 amino acids. CDR3 in amino acids: CASSPTYRTSGDTDTQYF. The CDR3, as DNA: TGCGCCAGCAGTCCTACATACCGGACTAGCGGGGACACAGATACGCAGTATTTT.

This sequence joins TRBV2 and TRBJ1-1; D unresolved. From germline, CDR1 is SNHLY and CDR2 FYNNEI. The CDR3 length is 13 residues. The V gene lost 5 bases and the J gene lost 5 bases, with 12 bases spanning the gap. The CDR3 DNA sequence: TGTGCCAGCAGTCGGGTGGCAAAAACTGAAGCTTTCTTT. Translated: CASSRVAKTEAFF.

The rearrangement uses TRBV28 and TRBJ1-2, with 8 bases aligning to TRBD1. The trim removed 8 bases at V and 4 bases at J, leaving 9 bases unmatched. This CDR3 is built from 14 residues. The germline V gene has CDR1 MDHEN and CDR2 SYDVKM. CDR3 nucleotide sequence: TGTGCCAGCCGTGACAGGGGAGCTTTCTATGGCTACACCTTC. Translated, it gives CASRDRGAFYGYTF.